The 2 T cell receptor beta chains listed next were all sequenced from one sample in a study of response to subunit inactivated influenza vaccine. TCRdb redid the calling of the RT-PCR reads with MiXCR, one entry per CDR3 protein. This table holds about 570,000 distinct CDR3 sequences, about 11% found once. These data were also filed under a second study, of T cells expressing NK-cell markers. From that study: It was by 5'RACE template switching with UMIs that TCR beta cDNA was made.

This specimen was PBMCs from blood, taken on the day of vaccination. The receptors come from a man between 50 and 59 years old who received an inactivated influenza vaccine.

This clonotype was observed a handful of times. This sequence joins TRBV6-2 or TRBV6-3 and TRBJ2-7; no clear D gene. Per germline, CDR1 MNHEY and CDR2 SVGEGT. Between the trimmed V and J ends, which lost 7 bases and 2 bases, there was a span of 9 bases. The CDR3 runs 12 residues. CDR3 sequence reads: CASNQGPYEQYF. CDR3 in DNA: TGTGCCAGCAACCAAGGACCCTACGAGCAGTACTTC.

The chain recombines TRBV12-3 or TRBV12-4 with TRBJ1-2, with D tentatively TRBD1 (5 bases). CDR3 size: 14 residues. The germline V and J ends were trimmed by 3 bases and 0 bases, with 8 bases remaining between them. The CDR3 DNA sequence: TGTGCCAGCAGTTTCGCAGGGACTAACTATGGCTACACCTTC. The encoded protein is CASSFAGTNYGYTF.